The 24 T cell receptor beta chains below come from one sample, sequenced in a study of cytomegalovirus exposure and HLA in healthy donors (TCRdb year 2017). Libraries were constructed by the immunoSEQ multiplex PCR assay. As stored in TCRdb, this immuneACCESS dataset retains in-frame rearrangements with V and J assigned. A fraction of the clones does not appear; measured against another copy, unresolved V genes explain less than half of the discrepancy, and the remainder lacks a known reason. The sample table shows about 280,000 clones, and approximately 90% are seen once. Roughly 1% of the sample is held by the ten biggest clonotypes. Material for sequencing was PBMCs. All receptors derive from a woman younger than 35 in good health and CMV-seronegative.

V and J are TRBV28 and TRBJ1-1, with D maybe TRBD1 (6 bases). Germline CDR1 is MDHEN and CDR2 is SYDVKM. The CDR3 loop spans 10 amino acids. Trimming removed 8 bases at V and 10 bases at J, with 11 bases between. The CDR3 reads CASVGAGAFF. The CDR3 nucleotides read TGTGCCAGCGTGGGGGCGGGAGCTTTCTTT. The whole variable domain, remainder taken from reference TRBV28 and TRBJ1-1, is DVKVTQSSRYLVKRTGEKVFLECVQDMDHENMFWYRQDPGLGLRLIYFSYDVKMKEKGDIPEGYSVSREKKERFSLILESASTNQTSMYLCASVGAGAFFGQGTRLTVV.

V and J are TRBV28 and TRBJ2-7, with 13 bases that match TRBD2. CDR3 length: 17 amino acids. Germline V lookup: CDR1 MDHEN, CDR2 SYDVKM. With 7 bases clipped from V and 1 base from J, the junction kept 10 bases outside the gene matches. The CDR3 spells CASTRGTSGIWSYEQYF. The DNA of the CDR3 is TGTGCCAGCACCCGGGGGACTAGCGGGATTTGGTCCTACGAGCAGTACTTC.

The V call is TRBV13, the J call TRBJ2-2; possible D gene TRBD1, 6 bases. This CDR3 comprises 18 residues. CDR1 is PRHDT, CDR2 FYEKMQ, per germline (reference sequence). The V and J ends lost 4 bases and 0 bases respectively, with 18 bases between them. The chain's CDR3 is CASSSVPGVSANTGELFF. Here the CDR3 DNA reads TGTGCCAGCAGCTCGGTACCAGGGGTTTCTGCGAACACCGGGGAGCTGTTTTTT.

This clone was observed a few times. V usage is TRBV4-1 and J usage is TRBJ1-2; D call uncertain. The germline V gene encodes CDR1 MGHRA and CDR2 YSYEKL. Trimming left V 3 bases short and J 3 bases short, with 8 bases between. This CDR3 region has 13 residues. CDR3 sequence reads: CASSQVGDYGYTF. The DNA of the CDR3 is TGCGCCAGCAGCCAGGTCGGGGACTATGGCTACACCTTC.

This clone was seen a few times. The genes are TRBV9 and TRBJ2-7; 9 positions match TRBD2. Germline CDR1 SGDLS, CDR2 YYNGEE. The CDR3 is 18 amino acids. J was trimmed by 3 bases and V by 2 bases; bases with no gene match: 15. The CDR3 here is CASSVAPAGGPIDYEQYF. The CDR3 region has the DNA TGTGCCAGCAGCGTTGCCCCCGCGGGAGGGCCTATAGACTACGAGCAGTACTTC.

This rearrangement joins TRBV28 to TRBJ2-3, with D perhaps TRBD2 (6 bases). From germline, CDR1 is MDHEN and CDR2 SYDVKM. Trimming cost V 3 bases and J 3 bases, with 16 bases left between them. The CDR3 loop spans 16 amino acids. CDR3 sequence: CASSFEFLARTDTQYF. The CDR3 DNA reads TGTGCCAGCAGTTTTGAGTTTCTAGCGAGGACAGATACGCAGTATTTT.

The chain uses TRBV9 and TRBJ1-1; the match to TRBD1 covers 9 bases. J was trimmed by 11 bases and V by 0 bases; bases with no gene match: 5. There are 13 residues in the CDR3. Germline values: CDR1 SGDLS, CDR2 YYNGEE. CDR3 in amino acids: CASSVGTGDGAFF. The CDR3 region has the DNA TGTGCCAGCAGCGTAGGGACAGGGGATGGGGCTTTCTTT.

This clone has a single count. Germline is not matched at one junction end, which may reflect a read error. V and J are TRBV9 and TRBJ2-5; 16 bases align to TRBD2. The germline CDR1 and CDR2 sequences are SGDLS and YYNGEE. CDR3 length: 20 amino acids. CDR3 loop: CASSVGPGLAGGPPQGTQYF. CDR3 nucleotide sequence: TGTGCCAGCAGCGTAGGACCGGGACTAGCGGGAGGGCCCCCGCAAGGGACCCAGTACTTC.

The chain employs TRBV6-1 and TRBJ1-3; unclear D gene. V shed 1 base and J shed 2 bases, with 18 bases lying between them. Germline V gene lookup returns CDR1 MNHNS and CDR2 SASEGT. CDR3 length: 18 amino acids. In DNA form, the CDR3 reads TGTGCCAGCAGTGAAGACGTATGGCGGGAATTCACTGGAAACACCATATATTTT. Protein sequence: CASSEDVWREFTGNTIYF.

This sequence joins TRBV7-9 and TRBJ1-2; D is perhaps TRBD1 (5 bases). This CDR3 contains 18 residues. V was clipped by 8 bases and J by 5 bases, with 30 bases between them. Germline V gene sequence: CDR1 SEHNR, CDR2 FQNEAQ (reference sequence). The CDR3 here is CASSSDARGRLKGYGYTF. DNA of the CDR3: TGTGCCAGCTCCTCCGACGCTAGGGGCAGGCTTAAAGGGTATGGCTACACCTTC.

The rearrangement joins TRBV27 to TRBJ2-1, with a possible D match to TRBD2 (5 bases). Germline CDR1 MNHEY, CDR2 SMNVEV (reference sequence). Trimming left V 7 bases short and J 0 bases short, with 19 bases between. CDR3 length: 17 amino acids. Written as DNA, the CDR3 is TGTGCCAGCACCCTGAGGGCTAGTACGATCTCCTACAATGAGCAGTTCTTC. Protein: CASTLRASTISYNEQFF.

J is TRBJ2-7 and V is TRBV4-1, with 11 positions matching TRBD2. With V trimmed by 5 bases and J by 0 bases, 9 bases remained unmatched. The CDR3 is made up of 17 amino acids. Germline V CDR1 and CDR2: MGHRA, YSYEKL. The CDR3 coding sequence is TGCGCCAGCAGCGGAGCTAGCGGGGGGCGTTTCTCCTACGAGCAGTACTTC. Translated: CASSGASGGRFSYEQYF.

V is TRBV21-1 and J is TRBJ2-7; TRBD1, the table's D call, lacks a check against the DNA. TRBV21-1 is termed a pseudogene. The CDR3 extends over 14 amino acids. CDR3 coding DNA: TGTGCCAGCACCGGACAGGGATTGCCCTACGAGCAGTACTTC. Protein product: CASTGQGLPYEQYF.

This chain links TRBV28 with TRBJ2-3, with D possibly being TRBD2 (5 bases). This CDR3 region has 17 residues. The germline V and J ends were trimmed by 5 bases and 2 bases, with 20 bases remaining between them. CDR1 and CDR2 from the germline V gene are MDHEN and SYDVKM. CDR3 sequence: CASSRGSRRPFTDTQYF. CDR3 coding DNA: TGTGCCAGCAGTCGAGGGAGTCGGAGACCCTTCACAGATACGCAGTATTTT. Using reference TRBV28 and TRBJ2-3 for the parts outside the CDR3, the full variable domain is DVKVTQSSRYLVKRTGEKVFLECVQDMDHENMFWYRQDPGLGLRLIYFSYDVKMKEKGDIPEGYSVSREKKERFSLILESASTNQTSMYLCASSRGSRRPFTDTQYFGPGTRLTVL.

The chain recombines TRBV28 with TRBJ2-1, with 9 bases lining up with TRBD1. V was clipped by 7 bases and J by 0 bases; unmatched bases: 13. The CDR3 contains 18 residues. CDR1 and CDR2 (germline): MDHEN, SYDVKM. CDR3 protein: CASIEQGALPNSYNEQFF. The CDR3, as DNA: TGTGCCAGCATTGAACAGGGGGCTTTGCCGAACTCCTACAATGAGCAGTTCTTC.

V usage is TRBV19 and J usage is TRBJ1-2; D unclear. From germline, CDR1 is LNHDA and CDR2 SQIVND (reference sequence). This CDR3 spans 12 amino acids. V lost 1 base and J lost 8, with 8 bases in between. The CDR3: CASSIGFSGYTF. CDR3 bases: TGTGCCAGTAGTATAGGATTTAGCGGCTACACCTTC.

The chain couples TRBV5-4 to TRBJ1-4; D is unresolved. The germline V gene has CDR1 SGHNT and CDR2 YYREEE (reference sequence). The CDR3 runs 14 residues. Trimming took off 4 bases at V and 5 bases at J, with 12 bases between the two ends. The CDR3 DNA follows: TGTGCCAGCAGCCCGGACGGCGGGAATGAAAAACTGTTTTTT. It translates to CASSPDGGNEKLFF.

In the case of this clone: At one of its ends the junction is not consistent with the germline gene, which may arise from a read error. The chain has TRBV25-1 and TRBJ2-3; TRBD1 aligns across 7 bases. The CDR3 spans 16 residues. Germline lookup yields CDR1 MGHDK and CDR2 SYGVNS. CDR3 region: CASSQYRRQGTDTQYF. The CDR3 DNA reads TGTGCCAGCAGTCAATACCGCAGACAGGGTACAGATACGCAGTATTTT.

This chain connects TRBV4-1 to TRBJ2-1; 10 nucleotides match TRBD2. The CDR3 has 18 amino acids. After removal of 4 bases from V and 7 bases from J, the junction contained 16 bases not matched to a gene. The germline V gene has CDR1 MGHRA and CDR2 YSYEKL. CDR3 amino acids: CASSPTLVSGRAANEQFF. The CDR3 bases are TGCGCCAGCAGCCCGACTCTAGTCAGCGGGAGGGCAGCAAATGAGCAGTTCTTC.

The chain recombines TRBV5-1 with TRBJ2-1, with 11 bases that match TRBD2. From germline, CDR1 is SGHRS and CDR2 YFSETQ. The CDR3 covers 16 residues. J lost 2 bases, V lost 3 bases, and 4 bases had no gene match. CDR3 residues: CASSSSGLAAYNEQFF. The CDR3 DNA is TGCGCCAGCAGCTCTTCGGGACTAGCGGCCTACAATGAGCAGTTCTTC. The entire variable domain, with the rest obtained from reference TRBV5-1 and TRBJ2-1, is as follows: KAGVTQTPRYLIKTRGQQVTLSCSPISGHRSVSWYQQTPGQGLQFLFEYFSETQRNKGNFPGRFSGRQFSNSRSEMNVSTLELGDSALYLCASSSSGLAAYNEQFFGPGTRLTVL.

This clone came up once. For the CDR3, the DNA is TGTGCCAGCAGTTCCATGAGTGAGCAGTTCTTC. Its translation is CASSSMSEQFF. This rearrangement joins TRBV28 to TRBJ2-1; D remains ambiguous. Looked up from germline, CDR1 is MDHEN and CDR2 is SYDVKM. This CDR3 has 11 amino acids. The V gene lost 4 bases and the J gene lost 9 bases, with 7 bases spanning the gap.

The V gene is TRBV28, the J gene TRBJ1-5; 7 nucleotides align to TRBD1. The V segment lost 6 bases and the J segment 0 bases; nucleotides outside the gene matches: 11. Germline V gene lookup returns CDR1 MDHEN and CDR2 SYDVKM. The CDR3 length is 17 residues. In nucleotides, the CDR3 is TGTGCCAGCAGCCCCCTGGACAGGCGCGATAGCAATCAGCCCCAGCATTTT. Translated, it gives CASSPLDRRDSNQPQHF.

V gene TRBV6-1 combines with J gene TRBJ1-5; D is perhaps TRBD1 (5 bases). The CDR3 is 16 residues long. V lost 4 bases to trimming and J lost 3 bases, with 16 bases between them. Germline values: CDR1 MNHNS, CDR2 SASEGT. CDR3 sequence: CASSAGFGRVNQPQHF. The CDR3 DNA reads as TGTGCCAGCAGTGCCGGATTCGGCAGGGTCAATCAGCCCCAGCATTTT.

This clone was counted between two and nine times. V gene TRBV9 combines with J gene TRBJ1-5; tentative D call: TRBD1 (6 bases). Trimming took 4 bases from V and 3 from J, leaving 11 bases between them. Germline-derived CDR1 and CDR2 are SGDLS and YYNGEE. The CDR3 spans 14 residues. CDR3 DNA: TGTGCCAGCAGCCCAGGGGCCCCCAATCAGCCCCAGCATTTT. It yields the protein CASSPGAPNQPQHF. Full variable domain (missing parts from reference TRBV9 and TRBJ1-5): DSGVTQTPKHLITATGQRVTLRCSPRSGDLSVYWYQQSLDQGLQFLIQYYNGEERAKGNILERFSAQQFPDLHSELNLSSLELGDSALYFCASSPGAPNQPQHFGDGTRLSIL.